In this sample, the clone carrying this T cell receptor (beta chain) turned up many times. The antigen is not known. In the authors' methods: For papillary thyroid cancer, a distant-metastasis classifier was constructed from CDR3 differences observed across clinicopathological groups. With MiXCR, TCRdb called clones anew from the PCR reads. The V and J calls reflect TCRdb's pipeline rather than the authors' work. The top ten hold 3.5% to 4% of the sample, which has about 40,000 clones, around 16% seen once. There were no patients who had received any treatment before thyroid surgery. The data were obtained in a study of metastatic and nonmetastatic thyroid tumors. In the study overall: Repertoires from blood and tumor or nodule tissue of malignant and benign thyroid patients were compared.

CDR1 and CDR2 (germline): SGHRS, YFSETQ. J gave up 2 bases and V 6 bases, and 7 bases lay outside the gene matches. This CDR3 comprises 15 residues. The study's findings and limits: TCR beta diversity was reportedly significantly higher in malignant thyroid tumors than benign nodules, in blood and tumor.

What was sequenced was blood. The chain is built from TRBV5-1 and TRBJ1-3; 8 bases are shared with TRBD1. The receptor was derived from a female donor with papillary thyroid cancer or a benign thyroid nodule (not recorded which). Some clones in this sample may be carry-over from other donors' samples. CDR3 bases: TGCGCCAGCACCGACAGGGGAGGCCCTGGAAACACCATATATTTT. This gives the protein CASTDRGGPGNTIYF.